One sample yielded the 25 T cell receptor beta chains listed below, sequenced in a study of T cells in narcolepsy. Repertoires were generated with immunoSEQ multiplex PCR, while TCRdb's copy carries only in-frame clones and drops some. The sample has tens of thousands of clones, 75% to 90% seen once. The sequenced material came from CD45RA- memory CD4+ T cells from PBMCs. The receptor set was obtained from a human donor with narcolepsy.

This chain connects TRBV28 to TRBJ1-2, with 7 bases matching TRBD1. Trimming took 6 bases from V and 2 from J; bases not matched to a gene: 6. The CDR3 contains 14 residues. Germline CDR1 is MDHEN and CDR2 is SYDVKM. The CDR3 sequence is CASRPRTGNYGYTF. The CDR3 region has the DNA TGTGCCAGCAGACCCCGGACAGGCAACTATGGCTACACCTTC.

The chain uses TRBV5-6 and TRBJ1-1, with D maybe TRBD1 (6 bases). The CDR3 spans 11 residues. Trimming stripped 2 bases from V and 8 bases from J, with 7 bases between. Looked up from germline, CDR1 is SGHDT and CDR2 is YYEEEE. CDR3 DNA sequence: TGTGCCAGCAGCTTCCAGGGGGAAGCTTTCTTT. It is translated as CASSFQGEAFF.

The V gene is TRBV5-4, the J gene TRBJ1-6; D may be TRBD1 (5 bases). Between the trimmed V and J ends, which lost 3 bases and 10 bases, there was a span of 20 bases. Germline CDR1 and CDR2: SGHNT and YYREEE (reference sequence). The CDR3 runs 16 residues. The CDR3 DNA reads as TGTGCCAGCAGCTCCGCCTCCTGGGGGACGGGATCACCCCTCCACTTT. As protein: CASSSASWGTGSPLHF. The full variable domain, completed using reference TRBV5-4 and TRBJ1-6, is ETGVTQSPTHLIKTRGQQVTLRCSSQSGHNTVSWYQQALGQGPQFIFQYYREEENGRGNFPPRFSGLQFPNYSSELNVNALELDDSALYLCASSSASWGTGSPLHFGNGTRLTVT.

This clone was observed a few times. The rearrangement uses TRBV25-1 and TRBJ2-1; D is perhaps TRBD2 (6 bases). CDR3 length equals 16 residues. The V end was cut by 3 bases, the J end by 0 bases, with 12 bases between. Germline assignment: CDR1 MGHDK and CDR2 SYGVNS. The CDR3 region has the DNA TGTGCCAGCAGTGACGCGGGACCCCGCTCCTACAATGAGCAGTTCTTC. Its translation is CASSDAGPRSYNEQFF.

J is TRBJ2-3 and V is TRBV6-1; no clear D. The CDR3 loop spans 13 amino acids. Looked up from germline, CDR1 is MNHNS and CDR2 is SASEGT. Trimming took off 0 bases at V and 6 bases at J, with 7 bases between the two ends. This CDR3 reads CASSEARMDTQYF. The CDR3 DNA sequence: TGTGCCAGCAGTGAAGCGAGGATGGATACGCAGTATTTT.

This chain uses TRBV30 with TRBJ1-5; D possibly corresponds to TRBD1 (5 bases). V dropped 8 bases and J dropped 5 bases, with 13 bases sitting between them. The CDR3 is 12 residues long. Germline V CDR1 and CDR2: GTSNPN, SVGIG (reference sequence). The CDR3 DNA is TGTGCCGCCGGGGCGCAGGATCAGCCCCAGCATTTT. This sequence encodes CAAGAQDQPQHF.

The chain's CDR3 is CASSLVRGRASGANVLTF. The CDR3 bases are TGTGCCAGCAGCCTTGTGAGGGGGCGGGCCTCTGGGGCCAACGTCCTGACTTTC. The V call is TRBV14, the J call TRBJ2-6; 7 bases match TRBD1. Germline V lookup: CDR1 SGHDN, CDR2 FVKESK. CDR3 length: 18 amino acids. The ends lost 4 bases at V and 0 bases at J; junction bases unmatched: 9.

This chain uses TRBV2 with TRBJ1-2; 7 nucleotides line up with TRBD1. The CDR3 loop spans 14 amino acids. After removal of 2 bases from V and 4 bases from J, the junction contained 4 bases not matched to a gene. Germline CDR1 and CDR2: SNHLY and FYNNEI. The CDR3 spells CASSESRDSYGYTF. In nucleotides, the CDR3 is TGTGCCAGCAGTGAATCTCGGGACAGCTATGGCTACACCTTC.

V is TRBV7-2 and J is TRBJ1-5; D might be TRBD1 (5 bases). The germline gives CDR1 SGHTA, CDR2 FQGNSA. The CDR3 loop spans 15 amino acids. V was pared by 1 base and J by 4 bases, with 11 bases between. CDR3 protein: CASSLVGGGNQPQHF. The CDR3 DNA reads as TGTGCCAGCAGCTTAGTGGGTGGGGGAAATCAGCCCCAGCATTTT.

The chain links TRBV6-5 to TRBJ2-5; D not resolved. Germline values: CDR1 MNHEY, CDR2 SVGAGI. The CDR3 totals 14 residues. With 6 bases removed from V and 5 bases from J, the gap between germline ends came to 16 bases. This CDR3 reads CASSKSGTRETQYF. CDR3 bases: TGTGCCAGCAGCAAATCAGGAACGAGGGAGACCCAGTACTTC.

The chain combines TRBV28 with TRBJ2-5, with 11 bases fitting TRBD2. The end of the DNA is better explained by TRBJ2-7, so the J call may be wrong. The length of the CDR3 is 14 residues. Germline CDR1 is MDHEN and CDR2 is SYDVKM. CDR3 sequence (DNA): TGTGCCAGCTATAAACTAGCGGGGGCCTACGAGCAGTACTTC. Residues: CASYKLAGAYEQYF.

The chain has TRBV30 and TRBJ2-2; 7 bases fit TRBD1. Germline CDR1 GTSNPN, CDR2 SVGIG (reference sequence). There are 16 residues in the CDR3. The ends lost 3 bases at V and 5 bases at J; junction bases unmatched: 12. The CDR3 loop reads CAWSPAPGQLTGELFF. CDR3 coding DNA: TGTGCCTGGAGCCCGGCCCCGGGACAGCTAACCGGGGAGCTGTTTTTT. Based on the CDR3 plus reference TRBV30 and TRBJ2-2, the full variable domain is SQTIHQWPATLVQPVGSPLSLECTVEGTSNPNLYWYRQAAGRGLQLLFYSVGIGQISSEVPQNLSASRPQDRQFILSSKKLLLSDSGFYLCAWSPAPGQLTGELFFGEGSRLTVL.

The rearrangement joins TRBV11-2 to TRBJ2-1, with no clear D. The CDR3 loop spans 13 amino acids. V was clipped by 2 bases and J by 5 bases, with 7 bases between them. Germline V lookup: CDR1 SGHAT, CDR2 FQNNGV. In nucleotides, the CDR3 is TGTGCCAGCAGCTTAATCGCAGACAATGAGCAGTTCTTC. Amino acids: CASSLIADNEQFF.

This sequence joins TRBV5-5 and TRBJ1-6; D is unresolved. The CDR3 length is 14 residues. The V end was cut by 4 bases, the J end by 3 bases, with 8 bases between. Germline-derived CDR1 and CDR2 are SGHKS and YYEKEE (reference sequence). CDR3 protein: CASSRTHYNSPLHF. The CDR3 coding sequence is TGTGCCAGCAGCCGGACTCACTATAATTCACCCCTCCACTTT.

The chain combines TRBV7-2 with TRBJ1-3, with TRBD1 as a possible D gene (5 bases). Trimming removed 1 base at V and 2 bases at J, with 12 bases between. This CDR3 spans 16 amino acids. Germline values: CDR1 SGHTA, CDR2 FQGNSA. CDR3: CASSLGGSGAGNTIYF. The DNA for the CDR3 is TGTGCCAGCAGCTTAGGAGGGTCGGGGGCTGGAAACACCATATATTTT.

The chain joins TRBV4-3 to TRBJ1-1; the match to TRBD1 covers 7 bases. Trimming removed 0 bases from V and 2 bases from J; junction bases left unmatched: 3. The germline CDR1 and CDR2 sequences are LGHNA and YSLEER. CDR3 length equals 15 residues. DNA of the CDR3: TGCGCCAGCAGCCAAGACGACAGGGATAACACTGAAGCTTTCTTT. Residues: CASSQDDRDNTEAFF.

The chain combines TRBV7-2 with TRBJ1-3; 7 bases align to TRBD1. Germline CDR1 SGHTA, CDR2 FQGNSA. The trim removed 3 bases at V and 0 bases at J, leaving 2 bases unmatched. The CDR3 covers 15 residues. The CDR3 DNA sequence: TGTGCCAGCAGCTTGGACAGGAGCTCTGGAAACACCATATATTTT. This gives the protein CASSLDRSSGNTIYF.

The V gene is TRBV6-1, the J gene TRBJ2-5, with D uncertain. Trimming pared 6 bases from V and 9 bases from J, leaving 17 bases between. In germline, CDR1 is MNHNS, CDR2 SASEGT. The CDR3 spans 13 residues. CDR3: CASRSDLYGPQYF. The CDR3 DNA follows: TGTGCCAGCAGATCGGACCTATATGGGCCCCAGTACTTC.

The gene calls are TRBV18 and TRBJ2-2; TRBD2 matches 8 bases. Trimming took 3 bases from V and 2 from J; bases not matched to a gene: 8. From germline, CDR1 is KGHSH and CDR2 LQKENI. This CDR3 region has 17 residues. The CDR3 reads CASSPQSGSSNTGELFF. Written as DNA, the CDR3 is TGTGCCAGCTCACCCCAGAGCGGGAGTAGTAACACCGGGGAGCTGTTTTTT.

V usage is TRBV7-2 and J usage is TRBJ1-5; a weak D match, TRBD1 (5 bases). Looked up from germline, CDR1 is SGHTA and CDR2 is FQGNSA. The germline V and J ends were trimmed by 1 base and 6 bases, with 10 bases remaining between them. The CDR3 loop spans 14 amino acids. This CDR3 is CASSLGGAVQPQHF. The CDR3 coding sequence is TGTGCCAGCAGCTTAGGCGGGGCTGTTCAGCCCCAGCATTTT.

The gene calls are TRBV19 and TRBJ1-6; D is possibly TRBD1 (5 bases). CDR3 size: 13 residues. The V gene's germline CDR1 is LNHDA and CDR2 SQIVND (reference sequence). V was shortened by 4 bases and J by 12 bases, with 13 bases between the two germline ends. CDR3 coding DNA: TGTGCCAGTAGTAGTACGGGGGATGGACCCCTCCACTTT. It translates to CASSSTGDGPLHF.

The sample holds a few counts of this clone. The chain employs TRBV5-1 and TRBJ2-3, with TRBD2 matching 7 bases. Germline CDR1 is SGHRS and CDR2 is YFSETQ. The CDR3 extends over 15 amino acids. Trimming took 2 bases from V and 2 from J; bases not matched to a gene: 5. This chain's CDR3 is CASSFGGFNTDTQYF. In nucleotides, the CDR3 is TGCGCCAGCAGCTTCGGGGGGTTCAACACAGATACGCAGTATTTT.

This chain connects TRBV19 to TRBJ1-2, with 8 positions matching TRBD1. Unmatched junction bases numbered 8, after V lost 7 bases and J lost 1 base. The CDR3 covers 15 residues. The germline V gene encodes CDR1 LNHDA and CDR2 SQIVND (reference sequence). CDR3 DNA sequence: TGTGCCAGTAAAGCAGGGGGCTCTTTTAACTATGGCTACACCTTC. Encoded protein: CASKAGGSFNYGYTF.

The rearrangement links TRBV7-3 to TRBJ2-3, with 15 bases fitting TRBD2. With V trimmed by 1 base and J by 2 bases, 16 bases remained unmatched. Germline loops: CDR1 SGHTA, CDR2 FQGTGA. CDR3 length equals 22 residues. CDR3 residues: CASSLRIPGLAGGAIHTDTQYF. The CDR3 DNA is TGTGCCAGCAGCTTAAGAATCCCGGGACTAGCGGGAGGTGCGATTCACACAGATACGCAGTATTTT.

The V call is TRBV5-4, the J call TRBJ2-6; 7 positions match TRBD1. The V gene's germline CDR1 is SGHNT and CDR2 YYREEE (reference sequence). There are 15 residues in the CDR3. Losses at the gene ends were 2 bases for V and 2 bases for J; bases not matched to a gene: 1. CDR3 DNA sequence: TGTGCCAGCAGCTTAGGGGGCCCTGGGGCCAACGTCCTGACTTTC. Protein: CASSLGGPGANVLTF.